The present entry profiles one T cell receptor beta chain with its context. Its antigen is not identified. V was pared by 5 bases and J by 3 bases, with 10 bases between. CDR1 and CDR2 (germline): SGHTA, FQGNSA. The CDR3 contains 13 residues. The cohort excluded patients with autoimmune disease history or systemic immunosuppression. The data were taken from a study of OX40 agonist ivuxolimab in advanced cancers. Overall study findings and caveats: Antigen specificity was not determined for the expanded peripheral T cells. Some nonresponders additionally presented with little normalized T-cell clonal expansion.

Method: immunoSEQ multiplex PCR; TCRdb's copy keeps in-frame clones and lacks some. Here the sample spans about 84,000 clones, 89% being singletons. The clonotype originates from an adult with an advanced solid tumor such as melanoma, head and neck, liver or kidney cancer. The V and J genes are TRBV7-2 and TRBJ1-1; D ambiguous. This sample comprised CD4+ or CD8+ T cells sorted from blood, obtained in a trial of the OX40 agonist ivuxolimab. DNA of the CDR3: TGTGCCAGCAGCCCCCTCCTTGACACTGAAGCTTTCTTT. Its protein is CASSPLLDTEAFF.